Below are 27 T cell receptor beta chains sequenced from a single sample in a study of control samples from healthy donors and cancer patients (dated by TCRdb to 2018 to 2020). Preparation of the library involved the immunoSEQ multiplex PCR assay. As stored in TCRdb, this immuneACCESS dataset retains in-frame rearrangements with V and J assigned. A fraction of the clones does not appear; measured against another copy, unresolved V genes explain less than half of the discrepancy, and the remainder lacks a known reason. The sample has 130,000 to 150,000 clones on record, more than 90% of them singletons. Approximately 3% of the sample belongs to the ten largest clones. The sequenced sample consisted of blood. The receptors were gathered from a man aged 30 to 45 in good health.

V usage is TRBV18 and J usage is TRBJ1-1; 7 bases agree with TRBD1. Trimming at V came to 0 bases and at J to 1 base, leaving 2 bases not matched to a gene. This CDR3 comprises 15 residues. Germline V gene data show CDR1 as KGHSH and CDR2 as LQKENI. CDR3: CASSPPGQQNTEAFF. The CDR3 DNA sequence: TGTGCCAGCTCACCACCGGGACAGCAGAACACTGAAGCTTTCTTT.

J is TRBJ2-3 and V is TRBV7-9, with 14 bases fitting TRBD2. Germline V gene lookup returns CDR1 SEHNR and CDR2 FQNEAQ (reference sequence). There are 17 residues in the CDR3. Unmatched junction bases numbered 3, after V lost 0 bases and J lost 4 bases. CDR3 DNA sequence: TGTGCCAGCAGCTTAGCGACTAGCGGGGGGGCGGCAGATACGCAGTATTTT. It codes for CASSLATSGGAADTQYF.

The genes are TRBV12-3 or TRBV12-4 and TRBJ2-7, with TRBD1 matching 8 bases. V gave up 6 bases and J gave up 3 bases; unmatched junction bases: 4. This CDR3 spans 13 amino acids. This CDR3 is CASSQDRVYEQYF. The CDR3 DNA sequence: TGTGCCAGCAGCCAGGACAGGGTCTACGAGCAGTACTTC.

V and J are TRBV29-1 and TRBJ2-1; D is possibly TRBD2 (5 bases). The V gene lost 4 bases and the J gene lost 4 bases, with 14 bases spanning the gap. CDR1 is SQVTM and CDR2 is ANQGSEA in the germline V gene. CDR3 size: 14 residues. CDR3 in DNA: TGCAGCGTTGGGACTGCCGGTGGGTACAATGAGCAGTTCTTC. Translated: CSVGTAGGYNEQFF.

Only a few counts were recorded for this clone. The gene calls are TRBV12-3 or TRBV12-4 and TRBJ2-4, with D unresolved. The CDR3 has 13 residues. V lost 2 bases and J lost 9, with 11 bases in between. CDR3 residues: CASSLSGLSIQYF. The DNA for the CDR3 is TGTGCCAGCAGTTTATCGGGTTTGAGCATTCAGTACTTC.

The rearrangement joins TRBV5-1 to TRBJ2-1; 7 positions agree with TRBD2. Germline CDR1 and CDR2: SGHRS and YFSETQ. This CDR3 is 15 amino acids long. The V and J ends lost 4 bases and 0 bases, in that order; junction bases with no gene match: 4. The CDR3 is CASSPRDYSYNEQFF. The DNA for the CDR3 is TGCGCCAGCAGCCCCCGGGACTACTCCTACAATGAGCAGTTCTTC.

The rearrangement joins TRBV13 to TRBJ2-2, with no clear D. V lost 3 bases to trimming and J lost 6 bases, with 11 bases between them. The CDR3 covers 14 residues. In germline, CDR1 is PRHDT, CDR2 FYEKMQ (reference sequence). The CDR3 loop reads CASSFRLNSGELFF. As DNA, the CDR3 is TGTGCCAGCAGCTTTCGGCTAAACTCCGGGGAGCTGTTTTTT.

The chain couples TRBV11-2 to TRBJ1-2; a weak D match, TRBD1 (6 bases). Trimming left V 1 base short and J 2 bases short, with 11 bases between. The CDR3 extends over 15 amino acids. Germline V gives CDR1 SGHAT, CDR2 FQNNGV. The CDR3, as DNA: TGTGCCAGCAGCTTAGGTCAGGGGCTGAACTATGGCTACACCTTC. This gives the protein CASSLGQGLNYGYTF.

This CDR3 is CASSSAARSYGYTF. The CDR3 bases are TGTGCCAGCAGTTCAGCAGCGCGGTCCTATGGCTACACCTTC. The V gene is TRBV27, the J gene TRBJ1-2; no definite D call. The V gene's germline CDR1 is MNHEY and CDR2 SMNVEV (reference sequence). V lost 4 bases and J 4 bases, leaving 13 bases between the germline ends. This CDR3 has 14 amino acids.

The gene calls are TRBV15 and TRBJ1-5; D gene unclear. The CDR3 covers 14 residues. V was shortened by 4 bases and J by 2 bases, with 9 bases between the two germline ends. Germline CDR1 and CDR2: LNHNV and YYDKDF (reference sequence). The CDR3: CATSTDRGNQPQHF. Written as DNA, the CDR3 is TGTGCCACCAGCACCGATCGGGGCAATCAGCCCCAGCATTTT. Combining the CDR3 with reference TRBV15 and TRBJ1-5 gives the whole variable domain DAMVIQNPRYQVTQFGKPVTLSCSQTLNHNVMYWYQQKSSQAPKLLFHYYDKDFNNEADTPDNFQSRRPNTSFCFLDIRSPGLGDTAMYLCATSTDRGNQPQHFGDGTRLSIL.

This rearrangement joins TRBV9 to TRBJ2-2; TRBD1 agrees at 8 bases. Germline V gene data show CDR1 as SGDLS and CDR2 as YYNGEE. There are 15 residues in the CDR3. After removal of 3 bases from V and 1 base from J, the junction contained 2 bases not matched to a gene. The CDR3 is CASSAGTGNTGELFF. CDR3 sequence (DNA): TGTGCCAGCAGCGCCGGGACAGGGAACACCGGGGAGCTGTTTTTT.

The chain combines TRBV5-5 with TRBJ1-1; D is uncertain. From germline, CDR1 is SGHKS and CDR2 YYEKEE (reference sequence). Deletions cut 0 bases from V and 3 bases from J, with 9 bases between. The CDR3 loop spans 14 amino acids. The CDR3 sequence: CASSLAGEYTEAFF. Written as DNA, the CDR3 is TGTGCCAGCAGCTTGGCCGGGGAATACACTGAAGCTTTCTTT.

This sequence joins TRBV7-3 and TRBJ2-1; TRBD2 aligns across 13 bases. CDR1 and CDR2 (germline): SGHTA, FQGTGA. V was clipped by 5 bases and J by 5 bases; unmatched bases: 3. There are 15 residues in the CDR3. The CDR3 DNA sequence: TGTGCCAGCAGCCCGGGACTAGCGGGGAACAATGAGCAGTTCTTC. Translating it yields CASSPGLAGNNEQFF. The variable domain in full, completed from reference TRBV7-3 and TRBJ2-1, reads GAGVSQTPSNKVTEKGKYVELRCDPISGHTALYWYRQSLGQGPEFLIYFQGTGAADDSGLPNDRFFAVRPEGSVSTLKIQRTERGDSAVYLCASSPGLAGNNEQFFGPGTRLTVL.

For the CDR3, the DNA is TGTGCCAGCAGCTTGGGACAGAAGCCACCCCTCCACTTT. It codes for CASSLGQKPPLHF. The chain couples TRBV5-6 to TRBJ1-6; maybe TRBD1 (5 bases). V was clipped by 0 bases and J by 11 bases, with 9 bases between them. The CDR3 is 13 amino acids. Germline V gives CDR1 SGHDT, CDR2 YYEEEE.

The chain has TRBV6-2 or TRBV6-3 and TRBJ2-2; D gene uncertain. The ends were cut back, 6 bases at V and 5 bases at J, with 7 bases in the middle. Per germline, CDR1 MNHEY and CDR2 SVGEGT. This CDR3 has 12 residues. The CDR3 spells CASSLSTGELFF. The CDR3 DNA is TGTGCCAGCAGCCTGAGTACCGGGGAGCTGTTTTTT.

Concerning this clone: This same CDR3 is encoded by further DNA sequences in the sample. The rearrangement uses TRBV9 and TRBJ1-3; 10 nucleotides match TRBD1. CDR1 is SGDLS and CDR2 is YYNGEE in the germline V gene. V dropped 0 bases and J dropped 4; count of bases not matched to a gene: 1. This CDR3 has 15 residues. The CDR3 reads CASSVGTGGGNTIYF. The CDR3 coding sequence is TGTGCCAGCAGCGTAGGGACAGGGGGAGGAAACACCATATATTTT.

The gene calls are TRBV6-5 and TRBJ1-1, with D unclear. The CDR3 totals 13 residues. V lost 5 bases, J lost 7 bases, and 14 bases lay in between. Germline lookup yields CDR1 MNHEY and CDR2 SVGAGI. The CDR3 sequence is CASSRSRGYEAFF. Here the CDR3 DNA reads TGTGCCAGCAGTCGGTCCCGAGGATATGAAGCTTTCTTT.

The chain has TRBV24-1 and TRBJ2-5; 9 bases are a match to TRBD1. Germline-derived CDR1 and CDR2 are KGHDR and SFDVKD. The V segment lost 3 bases and the J segment 7 bases; nucleotides outside the gene matches: 8. This CDR3 is built from 15 residues. The CDR3 here is CATSDPGQGSGTQYF. CDR3 coding DNA: TGTGCCACCAGTGATCCGGGACAGGGTTCGGGGACCCAGTACTTC.

The chain has TRBV28 and TRBJ2-6; TRBD1 matches 7 bases. The junction had 9 bases not matched to a gene; V was cut back by 7 bases and J by 0 bases. This CDR3 has 17 residues. Per germline, CDR1 MDHEN and CDR2 SYDVKM. CDR3 sequence: CASTQTGMSSGANVLTF. CDR3 coding DNA: TGTGCCAGCACCCAGACAGGGATGAGCTCTGGGGCCAACGTCCTGACTTTC.

The chain combines TRBV29-1 with TRBJ1-1; possible D gene TRBD1, 5 bases. V dropped 7 bases and J dropped 6 bases, with 18 bases sitting between them. The germline V gene encodes CDR1 SQVTM and CDR2 ANQGSEA. There are 13 residues in the CDR3. The CDR3: CSAQHRDDPEAFF. The CDR3 region has the DNA TGCAGCGCACAACACCGGGACGACCCTGAAGCTTTCTTT.

Concerning this clone itself: The limits of the CDR3 on the DNA are not certain, so only TCRdb's listed CDR3 is given. V is TRBV19 and J is TRBJ2-2; the DNA was not used to check the table's D call, TRBD2. The CDR3 sequence runs 15 residues, both termini included. Germline CDR1 reads LNHDA; CDR2 reads SQIVND (reference sequence). CDR3 protein: CASSMLKLRAGELFF.

The chain uses TRBV30 and TRBJ1-1, with TRBD1 identical over 7 bases. The germline gives CDR1 GTSNPN, CDR2 SVGIG (reference sequence). The ends lost 3 bases at V and 5 bases at J; junction bases unmatched: 18. This CDR3 has 17 amino acids. The CDR3 here is CAWRAGGRQGIGTEAFF. The CDR3 DNA follows: TGTGCCTGGAGGGCAGGTGGACGACAGGGCATTGGTACTGAAGCTTTCTTT. The full variable domain, rest sourced from reference TRBV30 and TRBJ1-1, is SQTIHQWPATLVQPVGSPLSLECTVEGTSNPNLYWYRQAAGRGLQLLFYSVGIGQISSEVPQNLSASRPQDRQFILSSKKLLLSDSGFYLCAWRAGGRQGIGTEAFFGQGTRLTVV.

This sequence joins TRBV7-9 and TRBJ1-1; no clear D. CDR3 length: 14 amino acids. Germline assignment: CDR1 SEHNR and CDR2 FQNEAQ (reference sequence). Trimming shortened V by 6 bases and J by 3 bases, and 14 bases separated the two germline ends. The CDR3 loop reads CASSHIARDTEAFF. CDR3 coding DNA: TGTGCCAGCAGTCATATCGCCCGTGACACTGAAGCTTTCTTT.

The chain joins TRBV6-4 to TRBJ1-1; the D is unclear. Trimming shortened V by 5 bases and J by 0 bases, and 7 bases separated the two germline ends. The length of the CDR3 is 13 residues. Germline V gene sequence: CDR1 MRHNA, CDR2 SNTAGT. DNA for the CDR3: TGTGCCAGCAGTCGGACTCTGAACACTGAAGCTTTCTTT. This encodes CASSRTLNTEAFF.

Only one count was recorded for this clone. The genes are TRBV2 and TRBJ1-3; D not resolved. V shed 2 bases and J shed 0 bases, with 11 bases lying between them. Germline CDR1 and CDR2: SNHLY and FYNNEI. This CDR3 is built from 16 residues. As DNA, the CDR3 is TGTGCCAGCAGTGAAAGTTTTCGGGGCTCTGGAAACACCATATATTTT. Its translation is CASSESFRGSGNTIYF.

The rearrangement uses TRBV10-1 and TRBJ1-1; D may be TRBD1 (5 bases). The CDR3 totals 14 residues. Germline CDR1 reads WNHNN; CDR2 reads SYGVQD (reference sequence). The V end was cut by 3 bases, the J end by 4 bases, with 12 bases between. The CDR3 DNA reads as TGCGCCAGCAGTGACGGGGGAGGAATCACTGAAGCTTTCTTT. Translating gives CASSDGGGITEAFF.

V and J are TRBV5-1 and TRBJ1-2, with 7 bases aligning to TRBD1. Trimming took 6 bases from V and 4 from J; bases not matched to a gene: 6. CDR1 and CDR2 (germline): SGHRS, YFSETQ. The CDR3 sequence is 13 residues long. The CDR3 nucleotides are TGCGCCAGCACCCTAGACAGGGTCTATGGCTACACCTTC. This codes for CASTLDRVYGYTF.